Listed below are T cell receptor beta chains from one sample, sequenced in a study of OX40 agonist ivuxolimab in advanced cancers. Clones were sequenced by immunoSEQ multiplex PCR, and TCRdb holds only the in-frame ones, with some missing. The table shows 90,000 to 100,000 clones, with around nine tenths occurring only once. This sample comprised CD4+ or CD8+ T cells sorted from blood, obtained in a trial of the OX40 agonist ivuxolimab. The receptors derive from an adult with an advanced solid tumor such as melanoma, head and neck, liver or kidney cancer. Both conserved end residues are part of each CDR3. The D gene is left open where the match is weak. Clone size is stated in some rows and not others, as once, few, many or a class when expanded.

>NA|NA|TRBV4-1|TRBJ2-1
CASSQGWGVAHNEQFF
TGCGCCAGCAGCCAAGGTTGGGGAGTTGCCCACAATGAGCAGTTCTTC
>NA|NA|TRBV7-2|TRBJ1-3
CASSLGSPPGNTIYF
TGTGCCAGCAGCTTAGGAAGTCCCCCTGGAAACACCATATATTTT
>NA|TRBD2|TRBV25-1|TRBJ2-3
CAGQTSGSSTQYF
TGTGCCGGCCAGACTAGCGGGAGTAGTACGCAGTATTTT
>once|NA|TRBV18|TRBJ2-6
CASSPRQPISGANVLTF
TGTGCCAGCTCACCGAGGCAGCCGATCTCTGGGGCCAACGTCCTGACTTTC
>NA|NA|TRBV4-2|TRBJ2-5
CASSPRKEETQYF
TGTGCCAGCAGCCCAAGAAAGGAAGAGACCCAGTACTTC
>NA|NA|TRBV5-3|TRBJ2-1
CARSWRGQQYNEQFF
TGTGCCAGAAGCTGGCGGGGACAGCAATACAATGAGCAGTTCTTC
>NA|TRBD1|TRBV7-3|TRBJ2-3
CASSPGGPSTDTQYF
TGTGCCAGCAGCCCAGGGGGCCCTAGCACAGATACGCAGTATTTT
>NA|NA|TRBV9|TRBJ2-1
CASSPRGSEGYNEQFF
TGTGCCAGCAGCCCCCGGGGGTCGGAAGGGTACAATGAGCAGTTCTTC
>NA|NA|TRBV7-9|TRBJ1-4
CASSPDGDLGKLFF
TGTGCCAGCAGCCCGGATGGGGACCTTGGAAAACTGTTTTTT
>few|TRBD1|TRBV7-9|TRBJ1-1
CASSQQGIEAFF
TGTGCCAGCAGTCAACAGGGGATCGAAGCTTTCTTT
>NA|NA|TRBV5-1|TRBJ1-6
CASSMSVGSSYNSPLHF
TGCGCCAGCAGTATGAGTGTCGGAAGCTCCTATAATTCACCCCTCCACTTT
>NA|TRBD1|TRBV5-1|TRBJ1-4
CASRPTGVTNEKLFF
TGCGCCAGCAGACCAACAGGGGTGACTAATGAAAAACTGTTTTTT
>NA|NA|TRBV5-1|TRBJ2-5
CASSPHQETQYF
TGCGCCAGCAGCCCCCACCAAGAGACCCAGTACTTC
>NA|NA|TRBV6-6|TRBJ1-5
CASSPTGTEGQPQHF
TGTGCCAGCAGTCCTACCGGGACCGAGGGGCAGCCCCAGCATTTT
>many|TRBD2|TRBV19|TRBJ2-3
CASSLAAGLDTQYF
TGTGCCAGCTCACTAGCGGCGGGTTTGGATACGCAGTATTTT
>NA|TRBD2|TRBV25-1|TRBJ2-3
CASSVGGAGETDTQYF
TGTGCCAGCAGTGTCGGTGGAGCGGGAGAAACAGATACGCAGTATTTT
>NA|NA|TRBV19|TRBJ2-2
CASSIVRHGELFF
TGTGCCAGTAGTATAGTGAGACACGGGGAGCTGTTTTTT
>NA|NA|TRBV6-6|TRBJ1-1
CASSYSGSGDNTEAFF
TGTGCCAGCAGTTACTCGGGGTCAGGGGATAACACTGAAGCTTTCTTT
>NA|TRBD1|TRBV2|TRBJ2-7
CASSPGQGRYEQYF
TGTGCCAGCAGTCCGGGACAGGGGAGGTACGAGCAGTACTTC
>once|NA|TRBV27|TRBJ2-7
CASSDRNERQYF
TGTGCCAGCAGTGACAGGAACGAGAGGCAGTACTTC
>NA|NA|TRBV4-3|TRBJ2-3
CASSQDVSVGDTQYF
TGCGCCAGCAGCCAAGATGTATCTGTGGGGGATACGCAGTATTTT
>NA|TRBD1|TRBV7-6|TRBJ1-2
CASSRTGMGGYTF
TGTGCCAGCAGCCGGACAGGGATGGGAGGCTACACCTTC
>NA|TRBD2|TRBV19|TRBJ2-1
CASSPTSGLNEQFF
TGTGCCAGTAGCCCGACTAGCGGGCTTAATGAGCAGTTCTTC
>NA|NA|TRBV6-1|TRBJ1-1
CASSVGGTNTEAFF
TGTGCCAGCAGTGTAGGCGGTACGAACACTGAAGCTTTCTTT
>NA|TRBD1|TRBV2|TRBJ2-1
CASSEDRQGAFF
TGTGCCAGCAGTGAAGATAGACAGGGCGCCTTCTTC
>NA|NA|TRBV7-2|TRBJ1-2
CASSHGLASEGYTF
TGTGCCAGCAGCCACGGACTAGCCTCTGAAGGCTACACCTTC
>NA|NA|TRBV5-4|TRBJ1-4
CASSRQINEKLFF
TGTGCCAGCAGTCGGCAGATTAATGAAAAACTGTTTTTT
>NA|NA|TRBV9|TRBJ2-3
CASSVAEAPTDTQYF
TGTGCCAGCAGCGTAGCCGAGGCGCCCACAGATACGCAGTATTTT
>once|NA|TRBV27|TRBJ2-7
CASRFAPGPYYEQYF
TGTGCCAGCAGATTTGCACCGGGACCGTATTACGAGCAGTACTTC
>few|TRBD2|TRBV7-2|TRBJ2-3
CASSPRGLAGGTDTQYF
TGTGCCAGCAGCCCTAGGGGACTAGCGGGAGGTACAGATACGCAGTATTTT
>NA|NA|TRBV28|TRBJ1-1
CASSLPTVMNTEAFF
TGTGCCAGCAGTCTACCGACAGTAATGAACACTGAAGCTTTCTTT
>once|NA|TRBV27|TRBJ2-7
CASSLYPQGGHPYEQYF
TGTGCCAGCAGTTTATACCCGCAGGGGGGACATCCCTACGAGCAGTACTTC
>NA|NA|TRBV7-6|TRBJ2-5
CASSLRGGVQETQYF
TGTGCCAGCAGCTTAAGAGGGGGGGTCCAAGAGACCCAGTACTTC
>NA|TRBD1|TRBV6-5|TRBJ1-3
CASSSTGAGNTIYF
TGTGCCAGCAGTTCGACAGGGGCGGGAAACACCATATATTTT
>NA|NA|TRBV5-1|TRBJ1-6
CASSFRDSSYNSPLHF
TGCGCCAGCAGCTTCCGAGACAGCTCCTATAATTCACCCCTCCACTTT
>once|NA|TRBV2|TRBJ2-4
CASSEWGGFENIQYF
TGTGCCAGCAGTGAGTGGGGAGGATTCGAAAACATTCAGTACTTC
>NA|NA|TRBV20-1|TRBJ2-3
CSAGKTDTQYF
TGCAGTGCTGGAAAGACAGATACGCAGTATTTT
>NA|NA|TRBV7-9|TRBJ2-5
CASSAYRDAETQYF
TGTGCCAGCAGCGCTTACAGGGACGCAGAGACCCAGTACTTC
>NA|NA|TRBV11-3|TRBJ2-1
CASSRPGLHNEQFF
TGTGCCAGCAGTCGTCCGGGACTGCACAATGAGCAGTTCTTC
>NA|NA|TRBV7-9|TRBJ1-1
CASSLIQGTGEAFF
TGTGCCAGCAGCTTAATCCAGGGTACAGGTGAAGCTTTCTTT
>NA|NA|TRBV5-1|TRBJ2-7
CASSLAHKDEQYF
TGCGCCAGCAGCTTGGCGCATAAGGACGAGCAGTACTTC
>NA|TRBD1|TRBV11-3|TRBJ2-1
CARQGDEQFF
TGTGCCCGACAGGGGGATGAGCAGTTCTTC
>NA|NA|TRBV28|TRBJ1-2
CASSLVAGSFGNYGYTF
TGTGCCAGCAGTTTAGTGGCAGGGTCTTTTGGAAACTATGGCTACACCTTC
>NA|NA|TRBV6-5|TRBJ2-7
CASSDGYEQYF
TGTGCCAGCAGTGACGGGTACGAGCAGTACTTC
>NA|TRBD1|TRBV7-9|TRBJ1-1
CASSRTGNTEAFF
TGTGCCAGCAGCCGGACAGGGAACACTGAAGCTTTCTTT
>NA|NA|TRBV18|TRBJ2-5
CASSPDINQETQYF
TGTGCCAGCTCACCGGACATAAACCAAGAGACCCAGTACTTC
>once|NA|TRBV5-1|TRBJ2-7
CASSLAVGSYEQYF
TGCGCCAGCAGCTTGGCCGTGGGTAGCTACGAGCAGTACTTC
>NA|TRBD2|TRBV4-2|TRBJ2-1
CASSQRPFSGIGGEQFF
TGTGCCAGCAGCCAGAGGCCGTTTAGCGGGATAGGCGGTGAGCAGTTCTTC
>NA|NA|TRBV19|TRBJ2-3
CASSMQGTGYFTDTQYF
TGTGCCAGTAGTATGCAAGGAACAGGGTATTTCACCGATACGCAGTATTTT
>NA|TRBD1|TRBV5-8|TRBJ1-4
CASSGGTGATNEKLFF
TGTGCCAGCAGCGGGGGGACAGGAGCAACTAATGAAAAACTGTTTTTT
>NA|NA|TRBV30|TRBJ1-1
CACSRRSQLENTEAFF
TGTGCCTGCTCCCGAAGGAGCCAATTAGAGAACACTGAAGCTTTCTTT
>NA|NA|TRBV7-9|TRBJ2-4
CASSLGAGPLNIQYF
TGTGCCAGCAGCTTAGGTGCCGGACCGCTAAACATTCAGTACTTC
>NA|NA|TRBV5-6|TRBJ2-5
CASSSDRIGETQYF
TGTGCCAGCAGTTCCGACAGGATAGGAGAGACCCAGTACTTC
>NA|NA|TRBV18|TRBJ1-1
CASSPGQVNTEAFF
TGTGCCAGCTCACCAGGTCAAGTGAACACTGAAGCTTTCTTT